This T cell receptor beta chain was captured in a study of T-cell reconstitution after alpha-beta-depleted transplantation in children. Study-wide results and limits: Two months or so post-transplant, alpha-beta T cells reportedly derived from several hundred expanded graft clones. Newly made T cells mostly supplied T-cell counts and diversity one year after transplant. At day 60, the high TCRbeta diversity found in some patients originated from recipient T cells and thymic progenitors that had survived.

The V end was cut by 4 bases, the J end by 11 bases, with 18 bases between. The CDR3 is 12 residues long. Germline V gene data show CDR1 as SQVTM and CDR2 as ANQGSEA. In regard to this clonotype: The antigen is not known.

Unique molecular identifiers were used in preparing the TCRbeta library. MiXCR was run by TCRdb on the PCR reads, yielding one entry per CDR3 protein. The sample has 440,000 or so distinct CDR3 sequences, approximately 42% seen once. The rearrangement joins TRBV29-1 to TRBJ2-7; D may be TRBD2 (6 bases). Sequencing used PBMCs, obtained before TCRalphabeta/CD19-depleted stem cell transplant. The receptor's source is a girl aged 2 to 9 with aplastic anemia, due to receive a stem cell transplant. The CDR3 region has the DNA TGCAGCGTTGTAAGTGGCGGGACCCAAGAGTACTTC. It specifies CSVVSGGTQEYF.